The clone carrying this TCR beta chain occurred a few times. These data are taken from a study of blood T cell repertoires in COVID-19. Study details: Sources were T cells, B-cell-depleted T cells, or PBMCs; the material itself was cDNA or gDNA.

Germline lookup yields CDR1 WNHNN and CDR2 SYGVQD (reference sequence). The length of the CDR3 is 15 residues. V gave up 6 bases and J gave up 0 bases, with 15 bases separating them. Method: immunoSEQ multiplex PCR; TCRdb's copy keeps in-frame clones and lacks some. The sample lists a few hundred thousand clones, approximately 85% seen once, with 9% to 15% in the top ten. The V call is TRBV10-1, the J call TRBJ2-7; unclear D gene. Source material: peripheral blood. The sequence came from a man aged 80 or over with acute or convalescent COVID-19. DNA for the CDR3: TGCGCCAGCAGGAGTTTTACAGTGAGCTCCTACGAGCAGTACTTC. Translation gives CASRSFTVSSYEQYF.